The 9 T cell receptor beta chains given below trace back to one sample, sequenced in a study. TCRdb's table, derived via immunoSEQ multiplex PCR, lists solely in-frame clones and lacks some. This sample has 55,000 to 70,000 clones, with about 93% found just once. Sequencing was carried out using PBMCs. All receptors derive from a man aged 40-49 years with rheumatoid arthritis.

The chain links TRBV25-1 to TRBJ1-1; perhaps TRBD1 as D (6 bases). CDR1 and CDR2 from the germline V gene are MGHDK and SYGVNS. Trimming shortened V by 6 bases and J by 4 bases, and 24 bases separated the two germline ends. The CDR3 is 17 amino acids. The CDR3 region has the DNA TGTGCCAGCAGGGCTGGGGGGGGCTTACCGACCCGCACTGAAGCTTTCTTT. It specifies CASRAGGGLPTRTEAFF.

The chain is built from TRBV29-1 and TRBJ1-1; weak D call: TRBD1 (5 bases). Germline V gene lookup returns CDR1 SQVTM and CDR2 ANQGSEA. The V gene lost 7 bases and the J gene lost 11 bases, with 26 bases spanning the gap. There are 14 residues in the CDR3. The chain's CDR3 is CSAFRDRNPIRAFF. The CDR3 DNA follows: TGCAGCGCGTTCCGGGACCGCAACCCAATACGGGCTTTCTTT.

The genes are TRBV10-1 and TRBJ2-7; a weak D match, TRBD1 (6 bases). CDR3 length equals 15 residues. V was shortened by 3 bases and J by 2 bases, with 14 bases between the two germline ends. The V gene's germline CDR1 is WNHNN and CDR2 SYGVQD (reference sequence). This CDR3 reads CASSETTGPTYEQYF. In DNA form, the CDR3 reads TGCGCCAGCAGTGAAACTACAGGGCCCACCTACGAGCAGTACTTC.

The table lists this clone with a few counts. This chain joins TRBV10-3 and TRBJ1-5, with 8 bases lining up with TRBD1. V was pared by 3 bases and J by 12 bases, with 7 bases of the junction left unmatched. There are 13 residues in the CDR3. From germline, CDR1 is ENHRY and CDR2 SYGVKD. The CDR3 sequence: CAISDSPGTGQHF. In DNA form, the CDR3 reads TGTGCCATCAGTGACTCACCCGGGACAGGCCAGCATTTT.

The J gene is TRBJ2-1, the V gene TRBV14, with D possibly matching TRBD2 (6 bases). The CDR3 runs to 15 residues. V was trimmed by 4 bases and J by 7 bases, leaving 17 bases between them. Germline CDR1 is SGHDN and CDR2 is FVKESK. The CDR3 nucleotides are TGTGCCAGCAGCCTAACCGGGGGATGGGGGAATGAGCAGTTCTTC. Its protein product is CASSLTGGWGNEQFF.

This chain joins TRBV7-3 and TRBJ1-6, with 7 bases identical to TRBD1. The CDR3 sequence is 16 residues long. CDR1 is SGHTA and CDR2 is FQGTGA in the germline V gene. V trimming: 1 base; J trimming: 5 bases; junction bases outside the gene matches: 5. Here the CDR3 reads CASSLNPGGNNSPLHF. The CDR3 DNA follows: TGTGCCAGCAGCTTAAACCCAGGGGGGAATAATTCACCCCTCCACTTT.

This chain connects TRBV3-1 (or the pseudogene TRBV3-2) to TRBJ2-7; D tentatively reads TRBD1 or TRBD2 (8 bases each). Germline V gives CDR1 LGHDT, CDR2 YNNKEL (reference sequence). The CDR3 covers 16 residues. The V end lost 4 bases, the J end lost 2 bases, and 18 bases lay between the germline ends. CDR3 nucleotide sequence: TGTGCCAGCAGCCTTCGGGGGGGGGACAGGACCTACGAGCAGTACTTC. Residues: CASSLRGGDRTYEQYF.

V usage is TRBV6-5 and J usage is TRBJ1-5; no clear D. The CDR3 extends over 11 amino acids. V was clipped by 8 bases and J by 11 bases, with 13 bases between them. Looked up from germline, CDR1 is MNHEY and CDR2 is SVGAGI. CDR3 DNA: TGTGCCAGCGGACTGGTCGGGGCCCAGCATTTT. Encoded protein: CASGLVGAQHF.

The V gene is TRBV6-5, the J gene TRBJ2-3; a possible D gene is TRBD1 (7 bases). The CDR3 runs 11 residues. CDR1 MNHEY and CDR2 SVGAGI come from the germline V gene. The V end lost 5 bases, the J end lost 8 bases, and 8 bases lay between the germline ends. CDR3 protein: CASSQGGTQYF. The CDR3 nucleotides read TGTGCCAGCAGTCAGGGGGGTACGCAGTATTTT.